The 3 T cell receptor beta chains listed next were all sequenced from one sample in a study of T-cell memory formation after mild COVID-19. Each CDR3 protein is one row after TCRdb ran MiXCR on the 5' RACE reads. Among around 200,000 distinct CDR3 sequences, about 10% were seen once, and the ten largest hold roughly 3%. Sequencing was done on a sample of PBMCs or a T cell subset sorted from them (not recorded which). These receptors all come from a man aged 18 to 30 who had mild COVID-19 (a few samples of this study predate the infection). Cell type and time point are not known.

The chain employs TRBV5-1 and TRBJ2-7; tentative D call: TRBD2 (6 bases). CDR3 length: 14 residues. Germline lookup yields CDR1 SGHRS and CDR2 YFSETQ. The V end was cut by 1 base, the J end by 6 bases, with 14 bases between. CDR3 sequence reads: CASSLRAGSGEQYV. In DNA form, the CDR3 reads TGCGCCAGCAGCTTGAGAGCGGGCTCGGGCGAGCAGTACGTC.

This chain links TRBV5-1 with TRBJ1-4; 7 bases map to TRBD1. CDR3 length: 18 residues. The germline CDR1 and CDR2 sequences are SGHRS and YFSETQ. With 0 bases clipped from V and 3 bases from J, the junction kept 11 bases outside the gene matches. As DNA, the CDR3 is TGCGCCAGCAGCTTGGACCCGGTGGAAACAGGGGCTAATGAAAAACTGTTTTTT. Translation gives CASSLDPVETGANEKLFF.

This clonotype has at least ten counts. The V call is TRBV4-3, the J call TRBJ2-7; tentatively, D is TRBD2 (6 bases). The CDR3 is made up of 14 amino acids. The V end was cut by 0 bases, the J end by 2 bases, with 8 bases between. Germline V gene sequence: CDR1 LGHNA, CDR2 YSLEER. In nucleotides, the CDR3 is TGCGCCAGCAGCCAAGAGGGGGGAGCCTACGAGCAGTACTTC. As protein: CASSQEGGAYEQYF.